The 5 T cell receptor beta chains reported below all come from one sample, sequenced in a study of CD8 T cells in ankylosing spondylitis (dated 2017 in TCRdb). The method was 5' RACE. Sequencing was performed on an Illumina HiSeq 2500. TCRdb cleaned the public reads at Q25 with fastp, built clones with MiXCR and kept in-frame beta chains. Every distinct CDR3 protein forms one entry, paired with its most common genes and DNA. Present in this sample are hundreds of thousands of distinct CDR3 sequences, roughly 26% of which were seen just once. The ten largest clones take up 0.89% of the sample. Study-level results and caveats: A TCR beta motif of eight highly homologous amino acid variants appeared characteristic of blood from ankylosing spondylitis patients.

Antigen specificity for these receptors is unknown. Sequencing was done on a sample of blood, either unsorted or a sorted T cell fraction (not recorded which). These receptors were obtained from a male donor with ankylosing spondylitis.

This clonotype appeared a few times. V usage is TRBV5-1 and J usage is TRBJ1-1; D perhaps matches TRBD1 (5 bases). The CDR3 totals 13 residues. Per the germline V gene, CDR1 is SGHRS and CDR2 is YFSETQ. Between the trimmed V and J ends, which lost 7 bases and 4 bases, there was a span of 14 bases. The CDR3 DNA reads as TGCGCCAGCTATGGACCAGGGAGCACTGAAGCTTTCTTT. Translated, it gives CASYGPGSTEAFF.

The rearrangement links TRBV7-9 to TRBJ2-7; D gene ambiguous. CDR1 and CDR2 (germline): SEHNR, FQNEAQ (reference sequence). The ends were cut back, 5 bases at V and 0 bases at J, with 17 bases in the middle. The CDR3 spans 16 residues. Here the CDR3 reads CASSPAYGPSSYEQYV. In nucleotides, the CDR3 is TGTGCCAGCAGCCCCGCTTATGGCCCGAGCTCCTACGAGCAGTACGTC.

The chain joins TRBV20-1 to TRBJ2-3; TRBD2 aligns across 7 bases. V shed 6 bases and J 6 bases; nucleotides not matched to a gene: 21. The germline V gene encodes CDR1 DFQATT and CDR2 SNEGSKA (reference sequence). The CDR3 extends over 17 amino acids. The CDR3 coding sequence is TGCAGTGCCATTCTCACCTTTGCGGGAGTTTTTTCTGATACGCAGTATTTT. Translation: CSAILTFAGVFSDTQYF.

This chain uses TRBV18 with TRBJ2-5; D is undetermined. CDR1 is KGHSH, CDR2 LQKENI, per germline. The V end was cut by 3 bases, the J end by 1 base, with 3 bases between. This CDR3 has 12 residues. The CDR3 here is CASSPTQETQYF. The CDR3 bases are TGTGCCAGCTCACCGACCCAAGAGACCCAGTACTTC.

This clonotype came up many times. The J gene is TRBJ2-1, the V gene TRBV7-2; TRBD2 matches at 7 bases. Germline V gene sequence: CDR1 SGHTA, CDR2 FQGNSA. V lost 5 bases and J lost 2; bases outside the gene matches: 9. The CDR3 extends over 16 amino acids. The CDR3 nucleotides are TGTGCCAGCAGCACAATCAGCGGGACCACCTACAATGAGCAGTTCTTC. It specifies CASSTISGTTYNEQFF.